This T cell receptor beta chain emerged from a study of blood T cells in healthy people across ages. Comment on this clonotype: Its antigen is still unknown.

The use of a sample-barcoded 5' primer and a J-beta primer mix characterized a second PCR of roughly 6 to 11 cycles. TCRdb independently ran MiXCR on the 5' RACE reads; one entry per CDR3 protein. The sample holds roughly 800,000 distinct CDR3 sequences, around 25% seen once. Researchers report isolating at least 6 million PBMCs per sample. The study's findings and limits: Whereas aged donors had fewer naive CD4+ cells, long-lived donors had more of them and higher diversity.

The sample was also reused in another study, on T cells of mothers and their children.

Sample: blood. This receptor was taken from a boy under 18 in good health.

The CDR3 coding sequence is TGTGCCAGCAGTGCGTACGGGATCCTCTATGGCTACACCTTC. Translated, it gives CASSAYGILYGYTF. The chain recombines TRBV2 with TRBJ1-2; D not certain. Germline CDR1 SNHLY, CDR2 FYNNEI. The V end was cut by 4 bases, the J end by 4 bases, with 13 bases between. The CDR3 contains 14 residues.